These T cell receptor beta chains were read from a single sample in a study of T-cell memory formation after mild COVID-19. TCRdb analysed the 5' RACE reads with MiXCR anew, one entry per CDR3 protein. Of 300,000 to 350,000 distinct CDR3 sequences listed, approximately 14% were seen once; the top ten hold over 20%. What was sequenced was PBMCs or a T cell subset sorted from them (not recorded which). The receptors originated from a man between 18 and 35 years old who had mild COVID-19 (a few samples of this study predate the infection). Cell type and time point are not known. Both conserved end residues are part of each CDR3. D genes are given only for firm matches. Not all rows give a size; the values are once, few, many and, for expanded clones, a class.

j_call: TRBJ1-2
d_call: TRBD1
clone_size: few
v_call: TRBV28
cdr3_nt: TGTGCCAGCAGCCCATCTGGACAGGGGAAATATGGCTACACCTTC
cdr3_aa: CASSPSGQGKYGYTF

j_call: TRBJ2-1
d_call: TRBD1
clone_size: few
v_call: TRBV3-1
cdr3_nt: TGTGCCAGCAGCGGGCAACAGGGGGCTGGATACAATGAGCAGTTCTTC
cdr3_aa: CASSGQQGAGYNEQFF

j_call: TRBJ2-1
d_call: NA
clone_size: NA
v_call: TRBV10-2
cdr3_nt: TGCGCCAGCGGGGGCGTCAATGAGCAGTTCTTC
cdr3_aa: CASGGVNEQFF

j_call: TRBJ2-1
d_call: TRBD2
clone_size: few
v_call: TRBV11-2
cdr3_nt: TGTGCCAGCAGCCTCGAGGGCGGGGGATTCAATGAGCAGTTCTTC
cdr3_aa: CASSLEGGGFNEQFF

j_call: TRBJ2-3
d_call: TRBD1
clone_size: few
v_call: TRBV9
cdr3_nt: TGTGCCAGCAGCGTAGGGGGACAGATGGCAGATACGCAGTATTTT
cdr3_aa: CASSVGGQMADTQYF

j_call: TRBJ2-3
d_call: NA
clone_size: NA
v_call: TRBV27
cdr3_nt: TGTGCCAGCAGTTTAGGAGACCTCGGAAATACGCAGTATTTT
cdr3_aa: CASSLGDLGNTQYF

j_call: TRBJ2-3
d_call: TRBD1
clone_size: many
v_call: TRBV12-3/TRBV12-4
cdr3_nt: TGTGCCAGTGGACAGGGGCACCCCACGCAGTATTTT
cdr3_aa: CASGQGHPTQYF

j_call: TRBJ2-7
d_call: NA
clone_size: few
v_call: TRBV4-3
cdr3_nt: TGCGCCAGCAGCCAAGAGGACAGTTTCTCCTACGAGCAGTACTTC
cdr3_aa: CASSQEDSFSYEQYF

j_call: TRBJ2-2
d_call: NA
clone_size: few
v_call: TRBV3-1
cdr3_nt: TGTGCCAGCAGCCCCAGGGGTCCGAACACCGGGGAGCTGTTTTTT
cdr3_aa: CASSPRGPNTGELFF

j_call: TRBJ1-2
d_call: TRBD1
clone_size: few
v_call: TRBV4-1
cdr3_nt: TGCGCCAGCAGCCACCGAGGACAGGGGAGATATGGCTACACCTTC
cdr3_aa: CASSHRGQGRYGYTF

j_call: TRBJ2-6
d_call: NA
clone_size: few
v_call: TRBV20-1
cdr3_nt: TGCAGTGCTAGAGAGTACCCGGGACCCCGCTCTGGGGCCAACGTCCTGACTTTC
cdr3_aa: CSAREYPGPRSGANVLTF

j_call: TRBJ2-7
d_call: NA
clone_size: few
v_call: TRBV12-3/TRBV12-4
cdr3_nt: TGTGCCAGCAGTTTCGACAGTAACGAGCAGTACTTC
cdr3_aa: CASSFDSNEQYF

j_call: TRBJ1-2
d_call: NA
clone_size: NA
v_call: TRBV3-1
cdr3_nt: TGTGCCAGCCAGACAGCTAACTATGGCTACACCTTC
cdr3_aa: CASQTANYGYTF

j_call: TRBJ2-7
d_call: NA
clone_size: NA
v_call: TRBV20-1
cdr3_nt: TGCAGTGCTCAGAAACCGGGACGGCAAGGGCAGTACTTC
cdr3_aa: CSAQKPGRQGQYF

j_call: TRBJ2-3
d_call: TRBD2
clone_size: NA
v_call: TRBV4-3
cdr3_nt: TGCGCCAGCAGCCAAGACGGGCGGGGGGGCACAGATACGCAGTATTTT
cdr3_aa: CASSQDGRGGTDTQYF

j_call: TRBJ1-5
d_call: TRBD1
clone_size: few
v_call: TRBV19
cdr3_nt: TGTGCCAGTAGTTGGACAGGGGATAGCAATCAGCCCCAGCATTTT
cdr3_aa: CASSWTGDSNQPQHF

j_call: TRBJ1-5
d_call: NA
clone_size: few
v_call: TRBV4-3
cdr3_nt: TGCGCCAGCAGCCAAGATCGTGCAGGAGGCAATCAGCCCCAGCATTTT
cdr3_aa: CASSQDRAGGNQPQHF

j_call: TRBJ2-7
d_call: NA
clone_size: NA
v_call: TRBV4-1
cdr3_nt: TGCGCCAGCAGCCAAGGGACGGACAGCTCCTACGAGCAGTACTTC
cdr3_aa: CASSQGTDSSYEQYF

j_call: TRBJ1-2
d_call: NA
clone_size: many
v_call: TRBV12-3/TRBV12-4
cdr3_nt: TGCGCCAGCAGCTTGGGATATGGCTACACCTTC
cdr3_aa: CASSLGYGYTF

j_call: TRBJ2-2
d_call: TRBD1
clone_size: many
v_call: TRBV4-3
cdr3_nt: TGCGCCAGCAGCCAAGAGCCCAGGGGGAGCACCGGGGAGCTGTTTTTT
cdr3_aa: CASSQEPRGSTGELFF

j_call: TRBJ2-1
d_call: NA
clone_size: many
v_call: TRBV7-2
cdr3_nt: TGTGCCAGCAGCTTAGCTATCAGGGATGAGCAGTTCTTC
cdr3_aa: CASSLAIRDEQFF

j_call: TRBJ2-1
d_call: NA
clone_size: few
v_call: TRBV2
cdr3_nt: TGTGCCAGCAGTGAAGGGAACCTTGAGCAGTTCTTC
cdr3_aa: CASSEGNLEQFF

j_call: TRBJ2-3
d_call: NA
clone_size: NA
v_call: TRBV7-2
cdr3_nt: TGTGCCAGCAGCTTAGAAGTGGGGACCCGAGATACGCAGTATTTT
cdr3_aa: CASSLEVGTRDTQYF

j_call: TRBJ2-3
d_call: NA
clone_size: many
v_call: TRBV20-1
cdr3_nt: TGCAGTGCTAGTTCCGGGGTCACAGATACGCAGTATTTT
cdr3_aa: CSASSGVTDTQYF

j_call: TRBJ1-3
d_call: NA
clone_size: few
v_call: TRBV5-1
cdr3_nt: TGCGCCAGCAGCTCTCAACAGGGAGGAAACACCATATATTTT
cdr3_aa: CASSSQQGGNTIYF

j_call: TRBJ2-6
d_call: NA
clone_size: few
v_call: TRBV4-3
cdr3_nt: TGCGCCAGCAGCTCCCCTGATCTGGGCTCTGGGGCCAACGTCCTGACTTTC
cdr3_aa: CASSSPDLGSGANVLTF

j_call: TRBJ2-3
d_call: NA
clone_size: few
v_call: TRBV12-3/TRBV12-4
cdr3_nt: TGTGCCAGCAGCACAGGGACGCGTGATACGCAGTATTTT
cdr3_aa: CASSTGTRDTQYF

j_call: TRBJ2-2
d_call: TRBD1
clone_size: NA
v_call: TRBV12-3/TRBV12-4
cdr3_nt: TGTGCCAGCAGGCTGGGACAGGGTCCCGGGGAGCTGTTTTTT
cdr3_aa: CASRLGQGPGELFF

j_call: TRBJ2-7
d_call: NA
clone_size: NA
v_call: TRBV7-6
cdr3_nt: TGTGCCAGCAGCTTAGTTGCTCTAGCGAACGAGCAGTACTTC
cdr3_aa: CASSLVALANEQYF

j_call: TRBJ1-2
d_call: TRBD1
clone_size: NA
v_call: TRBV19
cdr3_nt: TGTGCCAGTACCTCCAGGGGGCGAGGCTATGGCTACACCTTC
cdr3_aa: CASTSRGRGYGYTF

j_call: TRBJ1-5
d_call: NA
clone_size: few
v_call: TRBV19
cdr3_nt: TGTGCCAGTAGTACCGACCGACAGGCGTTGTATAGCATAGGCGGTCAGCCCCAGCATTTT
cdr3_aa: CASSTDRQALYSIGGQPQHF

j_call: TRBJ2-2
d_call: TRBD2
clone_size: NA
v_call: TRBV19
cdr3_nt: TGTGCCAGTAGTAAAGGACTAGCGGGGGCCCTCGGCGGGGAGCTGTTTTTT
cdr3_aa: CASSKGLAGALGGELFF

j_call: TRBJ2-5
d_call: NA
clone_size: many
v_call: TRBV5-1
cdr3_nt: TGCGCCAGCAGCTACAACCAAGAGACCCAGTACTTC
cdr3_aa: CASSYNQETQYF

j_call: TRBJ1-6
d_call: NA
clone_size: NA
v_call: TRBV9
cdr3_nt: TGTGCCAGCAGCGTGGGCTCGGCTATTAATTCACCCCTCCACTTT
cdr3_aa: CASSVGSAINSPLHF

j_call: TRBJ2-1
d_call: TRBD2
clone_size: NA
v_call: TRBV20-1
cdr3_nt: TGCAGTGCTAGAGACGGGGGGTCCTACAATGAGCAGTTCTTC
cdr3_aa: CSARDGGSYNEQFF

j_call: TRBJ2-2
d_call: TRBD2
clone_size: NA
v_call: TRBV6-5
cdr3_nt: TGTGCCAGCAGTCCGGGAGGGGCCGGGGAGCTGTTTTTT
cdr3_aa: CASSPGGAGELFF

j_call: TRBJ2-3
d_call: NA
clone_size: NA
v_call: TRBV18
cdr3_nt: TGTGCCAGCTCACCGGCCAGGGCCACAGATACGCAGTATTTT
cdr3_aa: CASSPARATDTQYF

j_call: TRBJ2-4
d_call: NA
clone_size: many
v_call: TRBV6-5
cdr3_nt: TGTGCCAGCAGTTTGATTGGGAGCAACATTCAGTACTTC
cdr3_aa: CASSLIGSNIQYF

j_call: TRBJ1-2
d_call: TRBD1
clone_size: few
v_call: TRBV12-3/TRBV12-4
cdr3_nt: TGTGCCAGCAGCCGAAGGCGGACAGGGAAGGGCTACACCTTC
cdr3_aa: CASSRRRTGKGYTF

j_call: TRBJ2-6
d_call: TRBD2
clone_size: NA
v_call: TRBV6-4
cdr3_nt: TGTGCCAGCAGTGAGCGGGGGGGCTCTGGGGCCAACGTCCTGACTTTC
cdr3_aa: CASSERGGSGANVLTF

j_call: TRBJ2-3
d_call: NA
clone_size: NA
v_call: TRBV29-1
cdr3_nt: TGCAGCGTTGTGGGGACCGATACGCAGTATTTT
cdr3_aa: CSVVGTDTQYF